This is a list of T cell receptor beta chains from one sample in a study of blood T cell repertoires in COVID-19. TCRdb's table, derived via immunoSEQ multiplex PCR, lists solely in-frame clones and lacks some. The top ten hold approximately 26% of the sample, which has 150,000 to 200,000 clones, roughly 79% seen once. Specimen: peripheral blood. Every receptor here comes from a woman aged 65 to 85 with acute or convalescent COVID-19. Both conserved end residues are part of each CDR3. A D gene is named only where the DNA matches it firmly. The size of a clone is reported for some rows only, either as once, few or many, or as a class for expanded clones.

D | J | V | size | CDR3 | DNA
- | TRBJ2-2 | TRBV19 | - | CASSLAANTGELFF | TGTGCCAGTAGTCTCGCGGCCAACACCGGGGAGCTGTTTTTT
- | TRBJ2-5 | TRBV4-1 | few | CASSPLTGETQYF | TGCGCCAGCAGCCCCCTCACGGGGGAGACCCAGTACTTC
TRBD1 | TRBJ2-2 | TRBV2 | - | CASSVDRGYGELFF | TGTGCCAGCAGTGTGGACAGGGGTTACGGGGAGCTGTTTTTT
TRBD1 | TRBJ2-5 | TRBV19 | - | CATRDRGQETQYF | TGTGCCACCCGGGACAGGGGGCAAGAGACCCAGTACTTC
- | TRBJ2-2 | TRBV29-1 | - | CSVGSRANTGELFF | TGCAGCGTTGGGAGCAGGGCAAACACCGGGGAGCTGTTTTTT
- | TRBJ2-3 | TRBV5-1 | few | CASSLGSSGFSNRQYF | TGCGCCAGCAGCTTGGGGAGTAGCGGCTTTTCAAACCGCCAGTATTTT
- | TRBJ2-5 | TRBV4-1 | - | CASSQGGQQETQYF | TGCGCCAGCAGCCAAGGCGGCCAGCAAGAGACCCAGTACTTC
TRBD2 | TRBJ2-7 | TRBV7-9 | few | CASSLSSGRAADEQYF | TGTGCCAGCAGCTTAAGTAGCGGGAGGGCAGCGGACGAGCAGTACTTC
- | TRBJ2-7 | TRBV27 | once | CASTDTGTYPPKQYF | TGTGCCAGCACTGACACCGGGACATACCCACCAAAGCAGTACTTC
TRBD2 | TRBJ2-1 | TRBV20-1 | once | CSASIFDSGRTAIYNEQFF | TGCAGTGCTAGTATCTTTGATAGCGGGAGAACCGCTATCTACAATGAGCAGTTCTTC
- | TRBJ2-1 | TRBV19 | - | CASKGGRNEQFF | TGTGCCAGTAAGGGTGGGAGGAATGAGCAGTTCTTC
TRBD1 | TRBJ1-5 | TRBV6-4 | few | CASSDGSRTGGSNQPQHF | TGTGCCAGCAGTGACGGAAGTCGGACAGGGGGATCCAATCAGCCCCAGCATTTT
- | TRBJ1-4 | TRBV5-4 | - | CASSFQGPDEKLFF | TGTGCCAGCAGCTTCCAGGGCCCGGATGAAAAACTGTTTTTT
- | TRBJ2-3 | TRBV2 | many | CASTSTPDTQYF | TGTGCCAGCACCTCTACCCCAGATACGCAGTATTTT
- | TRBJ2-3 | TRBV2 | - | CASSETGWLTQYF | TGTGCCAGCAGTGAGACCGGGTGGCTTACGCAGTATTTT
- | TRBJ2-3 | TRBV7-8 | - | CASSLMAGWTDTQYF | TGTGCCAGCAGCTTAATGGCGGGATGGACAGATACGCAGTATTTT
- | TRBJ1-4 | TRBV6-6 | few | CASRDRLSTNEKLFF | TGTGCCAGCAGGGACAGATTATCAACTAATGAAAAACTGTTTTTT
TRBD1 | TRBJ2-7 | TRBV11-2 | once | CASSLYDRGLYEQYF | TGTGCCAGCAGCTTATACGACAGGGGCTTGTACGAGCAGTACTTC
TRBD2 | TRBJ2-5 | TRBV5-4 | - | CASSPAGGEGETQYF | TGTGCCAGCAGCCCGGCGGGGGGCGAGGGTGAGACCCAGTACTTC
- | TRBJ1-5 | TRBV6-5 | few | CAAAWGDGNQPQHF | TGTGCCGCCGCCTGGGGGGACGGCAATCAGCCCCAGCATTTT
- | TRBJ1-4 | TRBV2 | once | CASSESRGVGEKLFF | TGTGCCAGCAGTGAAAGTCGGGGAGTGGGTGAAAAACTGTTTTTT
- | TRBJ2-3 | TRBV7-2 | - | CASSLLSTDTQYF | TGTGCCAGCAGCTTACTAAGCACAGATACGCAGTATTTT
TRBD1 | TRBJ1-5 | TRBV19 | - | CASSIRGGQGFGRPQHF | TGTGCCAGTAGTATTAGAGGCGGACAGGGGTTTGGGCGGCCCCAGCATTTT
- | TRBJ2-2 | TRBV5-1 | - | CASSLGGSYPNTGELFF | TGCGCCAGCAGCTTGGGAGGGTCCTATCCAAACACCGGGGAGCTGTTTTTT
TRBD1 | TRBJ2-7 | TRBV6-6 | - | CASSYLTTGYYEQYF | TGTGCCAGCAGTTACCTCACGACAGGGTACTACGAGCAGTACTTC
TRBD1 | TRBJ2-7 | TRBV2 | few | CASSKDRGLYEQYF | TGTGCCAGCAGTAAAGACAGGGGCCTCTACGAGCAGTACTTC
TRBD2 | TRBJ2-1 | TRBV7-9 | - | CASSSGTSGAYNEQFF | TGTGCCAGCAGCTCCGGGACTAGCGGAGCTTACAATGAGCAGTTCTTC
- | TRBJ1-1 | TRBV3-1/TRBV3-2 | - | CASSQASGNTEAFF | TGTGCCAGCAGCCAAGCATCGGGAAACACTGAAGCTTTCTTT
- | TRBJ1-1 | TRBV18 | - | CASSPPGILNTEAFF | TGTGCCAGCTCACCCCCAGGGATCTTAAACACTGAAGCTTTCTTT
- | TRBJ1-1 | TRBV7-9 | - | CASSAYRVGVTEAFF | TGTGCCAGCAGCGCCTACAGGGTCGGGGTCACTGAAGCTTTCTTT
- | TRBJ2-7 | TRBV6-5 | - | CASSYRPGASGEQYF | TGTGCCAGCAGTTATAGGCCAGGGGCTTCGGGCGAGCAGTACTTC
- | TRBJ2-1 | TRBV14 | - | CASSLSGDSVIYNEQFF | TGTGCCAGCAGCCTATCCGGGGACTCTGTAATATACAATGAGCAGTTCTTC
TRBD2 | TRBJ2-1 | TRBV7-6 | - | CASSLSSGRDSSYNEQFF | TGTGCCAGCAGCTTATCTAGCGGGAGGGACAGCTCCTACAATGAGCAGTTCTTC
TRBD2 | TRBJ2-1 | TRBV5-1 | - | CASSSLSGSSYNEQFF | TGCGCCAGCAGCTCATTAAGCGGGAGCTCCTACAATGAGCAGTTCTTC
- | TRBJ2-3 | TRBV7-2 | - | CASNNRADTQYF | TGTGCCAGCAATAACAGGGCAGATACGCAGTATTTT
- | TRBJ2-4 | TRBV5-1 | - | CASSLARGRDIQYF | TGCGCCAGCAGCTTGGCCCGGGGGAGAGACATTCAGTACTTC
TRBD2 | TRBJ2-7 | TRBV5-4 | - | CASSLGLAGGGEQYF | TGTGCCAGCAGCTTGGGACTAGCGGGAGGTGGCGAGCAGTACTTC
- | TRBJ2-1 | TRBV5-1 | - | CASSFRGINEQFF | TGCGCCAGCAGCTTCCGCGGGATCAATGAGCAGTTCTTC
- | TRBJ1-4 | TRBV4-1 | - | CASSQETLPANEKLFF | TGCGCCAGCAGCCAGGAGACGCTTCCTGCCAATGAAAAACTGTTTTTT
- | TRBJ2-3 | TRBV10-3 | - | CAISVSDTFTDTQYF | TGTGCCATCAGTGTATCGGACACCTTCACAGATACGCAGTATTTT